The 5 T cell receptor delta chains listed next were all sequenced from one sample in a study of γδ T cells in repeated Plasmodium falciparum infection. TCRdb re-analyzed the multiplex PCR reads via CATT. The repertoire holds approximately 90,000 delta-chain clones, with 0.75% to 1% as singletons. Vgamma9/Vdelta2+ and Vdelta2-negative gammadelta T cells were flow-sorted from PBMC for bulk sequencing. Sequenced sample: gamma-delta T cells from blood. The receptors derive from a pool of human donors (malaria-infected and uninfected, not separated).

This clone was found a few times. TCRdb attributes to this sequence the protein of a much larger clone, which differs from the DNA translation at residue 9; a read error is likely, and the protein displayed is translated from the DNA. J is TRDJ1 and V is TRDV1; 10 bases map to TRDD3. The J gene is not listed in TCRdb, so it was assigned here from a DNA match to germline. This CDR3 has 23 amino acids. Germline CDR1 and CDR2: TSWWSYY and QGS. With 0 bases clipped from V and 0 bases from J, the junction kept 22 bases outside the gene matches. The CDR3 protein is CALGELLARGVGDTSRYTDKLIF. The CDR3 DNA sequence: TGTGCTCTTGGGGAACTATTGGCCCGCGGGGTGGGGGATACAAGCCGGTACACCGATAAACTCATCTTT.

This clone was detected only a few times. Translating this DNA gives a protein that differs at residue 8 from the TCRdb one, which belongs to a much larger clone; a read error is likely, and the protein shown is this translation. The J gene is TRDJ1, the V gene TRDV2; D may be TRDD3 (5 bases). In germline, CDR1 is GEAIGNYY, CDR2 EKD. Trimming shortened V by 3 bases and J by 0 bases, and 22 bases separated the two germline ends. This CDR3 contains 18 residues. The chain's CDR3 is CACDPLGMVLNYTDKLIF. The CDR3 DNA follows: TGTGCCTGTGACCCGCTCGGGATGGTGCTCAATTACACCGATAAACTCATCTTT.

In regard to this clone: TCRdb shows a much larger clone's protein in place of this DNA's translation, and the two differ at residue 2, likely through a read error; the protein shown is translated from the DNA. J is TRDJ1 and V is TRDV2, with TRDD3 matching 9 bases. No J segment appears in TCRdb, so it was assigned here by matching the sequence to germline. Germline V CDR1 and CDR2: GEAIGNYY, EKD. The CDR3 runs 22 residues. The CDR3 region has the DNA TGTTCCTGTGACGAAATTACAACACTGACTGGGGGACCCTTATCGTACACCGATAAACTCATCTTT. This translates into CSCDEITTLTGGPLSYTDKLIF.

A few counts support this clone. A far larger clone lies a single base away; this is likely a read error. Other nucleotide sequences in the sample specify the same CDR3. The V gene reported is TRDV1; the J gene is uncalled; the table's D call of TRDD3 was not tested on the DNA. The germline CDR1 and CDR2 sequences are TSWWSYY and QGS. The CDR3 covers 21 residues. The CDR3 is CALGALTRVFPLGAPTAQLFF. The CDR3 bases are TGTGCTCTTGGGGCTCTCACTCGGGTTTTCCCTCTGGGGGCTCCGACAGCACAGCTCTTCTTT.

This clone was counted only a few times. A read error likely explains why the TCRdb protein, taken from a much larger clone, differs from this DNA's translation at residue 3; the protein shown is translated from the DNA. In nucleotides, the CDR3 is TGTGCCCGTGAAAAACTGGGGGCCAAGGGGGATAAACTCATCTTT. Translation: CAREKLGAKGDKLIF. The V gene is TRDV2, the J gene TRDJ1, with 8 bases identical to TRDD3. TCRdb does not report a J gene; here it was assigned by matching the DNA to germline references. This CDR3 has 15 residues. Germline V gives CDR1 GEAIGNYY, CDR2 EKD.